Each of the 9 T cell receptor beta chains below was sequenced from the same sample in a study of blood T cells in healthy people across ages. Next came a second PCR, run for about 7 to 12 cycles, which used a sample-barcoded 5' primer along with a J-beta primer mix. From the 5' RACE reads, TCRdb called clonotypes with MiXCR, one entry per CDR3 protein. The sample has about 800,000 distinct CDR3 sequences, around 25% seen once. These records were also assigned to another study, of T cells of mothers and their children.

Specimen: blood. The receptors stem from a boy between 5 and 17 years old in good health.

CDR3 bases: TGTGCCAGCAGTTTTAATGGGCTCCTCTACAATGAGCAGTTCTTC. Its translation is CASSFNGLLYNEQFF. This chain uses TRBV12-3 or TRBV12-4 with TRBJ2-1; no clear D. Trimming shortened V by 3 bases and J by 3 bases, and 12 bases separated the two germline ends. The CDR3 extends over 15 amino acids.

The rearrangement uses TRBV4-2 and TRBJ1-4, with 8 bases aligning to TRBD1. The CDR3 loop spans 14 amino acids. From germline, CDR1 is LGHNA and CDR2 YNFKEQ. The J segment lost 8 bases and the V segment lost 6 bases, leaving 8 bases of the junction unmatched. CDR3 in DNA: TGTGCCAGCAGTCCGACAGGGGTTGAAGAAAAACTGTTTTTT. Residues: CASSPTGVEEKLFF.

This clonotype came up a few times. V usage is TRBV11-2 and J usage is TRBJ2-1; D possibly corresponds to TRBD2 (6 bases). V was clipped by 3 bases and J by 7 bases, with 22 bases between them. This CDR3 contains 17 residues. Germline V gene data show CDR1 as SGHAT and CDR2 as FQNNGV. CDR3 protein: CASSFTYSTAGSNEQFF. The CDR3 DNA is TGTGCCAGCAGCTTTACTTATTCTACGGCGGGATCTAATGAGCAGTTCTTC.

This chain connects TRBV15 to TRBJ1-1; D not resolved. V was clipped by 1 base and J by 0 bases, with 15 bases between them. The germline CDR1 and CDR2 sequences are LNHNV and YYDKDF (reference sequence). The CDR3 is made up of 17 amino acids. CDR3 region: CATSRGFRAGMNTEAFF. CDR3 in DNA: TGTGCCACCAGCAGAGGATTTAGGGCAGGCATGAACACTGAAGCTTTCTTT.

The V gene is TRBV15, the J gene TRBJ2-7, with no clear D. The CDR3 covers 13 residues. Trimming cost V 0 bases and J 4 bases, with 7 bases left between them. In germline, CDR1 is LNHNV, CDR2 YYDKDF (reference sequence). Here the CDR3 reads CATSRDLGYEQYF. DNA of the CDR3: TGTGCCACCAGCAGAGATCTAGGGTACGAGCAGTACTTC. Together with reference TRBV15 and TRBJ2-7, the CDR3 gives the full variable domain: DAMVIQNPRYQVTQFGKPVTLSCSQTLNHNVMYWYQQKSSQAPKLLFHYYDKDFNNEADTPDNFQSRRPNTSFCFLDIRSPGLGDTAMYLCATSRDLGYEQYFGPGTRLTVT.

The chain uses TRBV6-6 and TRBJ2-4; no clear D. V shed 1 base and J shed 3 bases, with 10 bases lying between them. The CDR3 extends over 15 amino acids. Per germline, CDR1 MNHNY and CDR2 SVGAGI (reference sequence). The CDR3 DNA is TGTGCCAGCAGTTACTTGGGTTCGGTCAAAAACATTCAGTACTTC. Translated: CASSYLGSVKNIQYF.

The table lists this clonotype with a few counts. In DNA form, the CDR3 reads TGCAGCGTTGAGGGACAGGGGGTTACCGAGCAGTACTTC. This sequence encodes CSVEGQGVTEQYF. The V gene is TRBV29-1, the J gene TRBJ2-5, with TRBD1 matching over 11 bases. The DNA matches TRBJ2-7 better at its end, which makes the J call doubtful. Germline assignment: CDR1 SQVTM and CDR2 ANQGSEA. CDR3 length equals 13 residues.

This clonotype showed up just a few times. The CDR3 region is CASSNLAGTSTDTQYF. CDR3 sequence (DNA): TGTGCCAGCAGCAATCTAGCGGGGACTAGCACAGATACGCAGTATTTT. This chain connects TRBV9 to TRBJ2-3; 9 positions match TRBD2. V dropped 4 bases and J dropped 0; count of bases not matched to a gene: 6. The V gene's germline CDR1 is SGDLS and CDR2 YYNGEE. The CDR3 spans 16 residues.

This sequence joins TRBV3-1 and TRBJ1-2; D is unresolved. V lost 4 bases, J lost 6 bases, and 12 bases lay in between. This CDR3 region has 13 residues. Germline V lookup: CDR1 LGHDT, CDR2 YNNKEL (reference sequence). CDR3 loop: CASSRRGPDGYTF. CDR3 in DNA: TGTGCCAGCAGCCGTCGGGGTCCGGATGGCTACACCTTC.